Listed below are T cell receptor beta chains from one sample, sequenced in a study of sequential checkpoint blockade in melanoma. Profiled with immunoSEQ multiplex PCR; TCRdb holds only in-frame clones, not every one. The sample carries 27,000 or so clones, over 60% recorded once. Sequencing used CD8+ T cells sorted from blood (inferred from file names), obtained from a patient given nivolumab and ipilimumab in sequence. The source of these receptors is a human donor with melanoma. CDR3s include the opening cysteine and the closing phenylalanine or tryptophan. The D gene is left open where the match is weak. The size entry is marked missing in some rows and otherwise reads once, few, many or a size class.

>TRBV4-3|NA|TRBJ1-6|NA
CASSQENREGSSPLHF
TGCGCCAGCAGCCAGGAGAACAGGGAGGGCTCGTCACCCCTCCACTTT
>TRBV10-3|TRBD2|TRBJ2-5|NA
CATPLEGRVETQYF
TGTGCCACCCCCCTAGAGGGGAGGGTGGAGACCCAGTACTTC
>TRBV30|TRBD2|TRBJ2-3|NA
CASSPGTSGRARRDTQYF
TGTGCCTCGTCCCCCGGGACTAGCGGGAGGGCCCGGAGAGATACGCAGTATTTT
>TRBV30|TRBD1|TRBJ1-1|NA
CAWSVGTGVNTEAFF
TGTGCCTGGAGTGTCGGGACAGGGGTGAACACTGAAGCTTTCTTT
>TRBV30|NA|TRBJ1-1|NA
CAWSGQMNTEAFF
TGTGCCTGGAGTGGTCAGATGAACACTGAAGCTTTCTTT
>TRBV4-2|NA|TRBJ2-5|NA
CASSLYTGEETQYF
TGTGCCAGCAGCCTATACACGGGGGAAGAGACCCAGTACTTC
>TRBV15|NA|TRBJ2-7|once
CATSTKMGSYEQYF
TGTGCCACCAGCACAAAGATGGGCTCCTACGAGCAGTACTTC
>TRBV12-5|TRBD2|TRBJ2-7|NA
CASGRREVPNYEQYF
TGTGCTAGTGGGAGACGGGAGGTGCCAAACTACGAGCAGTACTTC
>TRBV7-3|NA|TRBJ1-1|NA
CASSPSGQANTEAFF
TGTGCCAGCAGCCCCTCAGGACAAGCGAACACTGAAGCTTTCTTT
>TRBV2|TRBD1|TRBJ2-1|NA
CASSGGQGSDEQFF
TGTGCCAGCAGTGGGGGACAGGGGAGTGATGAGCAGTTCTTC
>TRBV7-9|NA|TRBJ1-2|NA
CASSLVKGEGYGYTF
TGTGCCAGCAGCTTAGTGAAGGGGGAGGGCTATGGCTACACCTTC
>TRBV4-3|TRBD1|TRBJ2-1|NA
CASSQDRGQYNEQFF
TGCGCCAGCAGCCAAGATAGGGGACAGTACAATGAGCAGTTCTTC